A selection of T cell receptor beta chains follows, all from one sample in a study of Ad26.COV2.S vaccination and SARS-CoV-2 variants. The method was immunoSEQ multiplex PCR; TCRdb's version includes in-frame clones alone and lacks a portion of them. The table shows around 450,000 clones, with 90% occurring only once. Here the sequenced sample was peripheral blood, taken in a trial of Ad26.COV2.S vaccine versus placebo. The receptor source for this set is a person aged 18 to 59 who received the Ad26.COV2.S COVID-19 vaccine or a placebo. Each CDR3 is given with its conserved first and last residue. D genes are given only for firm matches. A row's size may be missing; if present it is once, few, many or a size class.

j_gene | len | abundance | v_gene | d_gene | CDR3nt | CDR3aa
TRBJ2-1 | 16 | - | TRBV3-1/TRBV3-2 | TRBD2 | TGTGCCAGCAGCCTGGCCGGGGCGGGAGTGTACAATGAGCAGTTCTTC | CASSLAGAGVYNEQFF
TRBJ2-7 | 13 | - | TRBV28 | - | TGTGCCAGCAGTTCAACAGCCTCCTACGAGCAGTACTTC | CASSSTASYEQYF
TRBJ2-1 | 12 | once | TRBV7-3 | - | TGTGCCAGCAGCTTAAGGCCTGGTGAGCAGTTCTTC | CASSLRPGEQFF
TRBJ2-7 | 11 | - | TRBV20-1 | - | TGCAGTGCTAGAGATGGAGGGAGGCAGTACTTC | CSARDGGRQYF
TRBJ2-7 | 17 | - | TRBV6-1 | - | TGTGCCAGCAGTGAAAAGTGGTCGCGGCTGACCACCTTAGAGCAGTACTTC | CASSEKWSRLTTLEQYF
TRBJ2-7 | 15 | - | TRBV5-4 | - | TGTGCCAGCAGCTTGTCGACAGGTTTAGACTACGAGCAGTACTTC | CASSLSTGLDYEQYF
TRBJ2-7 | 19 | - | TRBV23-1 | TRBD2 | TGCGCCAGCAGTCAATCAATTAATGGGACTAGCGGGACTCCCTACGAGCAGTACTTC | CASSQSINGTSGTPYEQYF
TRBJ2-7 | 17 | - | TRBV11-2 | - | TGTGCCAGCAGCTTAGCGGCGAATAGGGGCCTCACCTACGAGCAGTACTTC | CASSLAANRGLTYEQYF
TRBJ2-2 | 13 | few | TRBV11-3 | - | TGTGCCAGCAGCCTACGGGCTACCGGGGAGCTGTTTTTT | CASSLRATGELFF
TRBJ2-3 | 15 | - | TRBV29-1 | TRBD1 | TGCAGCGTTGAAGGGACAGGGGTCGGCACAGATACGCAGTATTTT | CSVEGTGVGTDTQYF
TRBJ2-7 | 14 | - | TRBV6-1 | TRBD1 | TGTGCCAGCAGTTTACAGGGGGCGGCCTACGAGCAGTACTTC | CASSLQGAAYEQYF
TRBJ2-1 | 13 | - | TRBV7-9 | - | TGTGCCAGCAGCCCCCATGGAGGAGGGGAGCAGTTCTTC | CASSPHGGGEQFF
TRBJ2-1 | 13 | once | TRBV28 | - | TGTGCCAGCAGTGTCGGAGGGGAATTTGAGCAGTTCTTC | CASSVGGEFEQFF
TRBJ2-1 | 11 | - | TRBV5-1 | - | TGCGCCAGCAGCTTGACGGGTGAGCAGTTCTTC | CASSLTGEQFF
TRBJ1-2 | 12 | - | TRBV29-1 | TRBD1 | TGCAGCGTTAAACAGGGGGAAAGTGGCTACACCTTC | CSVKQGESGYTF
TRBJ2-1 | 15 | - | TRBV6-4 | - | TGTGCCAGCAGTGACTCTAGCGGAACTTACAATGAGCAGTTCTTC | CASSDSSGTYNEQFF
TRBJ2-7 | 16 | - | TRBV5-1 | TRBD1 | TGCGCCAGCAGCTTGGTCGCGGGGACAGGGATCCTCGAGCAGTACTTC | CASSLVAGTGILEQYF
TRBJ2-7 | 14 | - | TRBV10-2 | - | TGCGCCAGCGATGTTGACGACAGCTCCTACGAGCAGTACTTC | CASDVDDSSYEQYF
TRBJ1-4 | 18 | - | TRBV7-6 | - | TGTGCCAGCAGCTTATCCCTGACAGCGAGCGGAACTAATGAAAAACTGTTTTTT | CASSLSLTASGTNEKLFF
TRBJ2-5 | 14 | - | TRBV3-1/TRBV3-2 | - | TGTGCCAGCAGCCAATATCTGGGGGAAGAGACCCAGTACTTC | CASSQYLGEETQYF
TRBJ1-4 | 15 | - | TRBV7-9 | - | TGTGCCAGCAGCCCCCAGACAGCCGCGGGTGAAAAACTGTTTTTT | CASSPQTAAGEKLFF
TRBJ1-2 | 13 | - | TRBV5-4 | - | TGTGCCAGCAGCTTGGAACTGGGCGATGGCTACACCTTC | CASSLELGDGYTF
TRBJ2-2 | 15 | once | TRBV24-1 | TRBD1 | TGTGCCACCAGTGATTCGGGACAGGGGGCTGGAGAGCTGTTTTTT | CATSDSGQGAGELFF
TRBJ2-3 | 13 | - | TRBV7-2 | - | TGTGCCACGGGGCTCAAGAGGGTCGATACGCAGTATTTT | CATGLKRVDTQYF
TRBJ2-7 | 13 | once | TRBV6-2/TRBV6-3 | - | TGTGCCAGCAGTTACCTAGCAGACTACGAGCAGTACTTC | CASSYLADYEQYF
TRBJ2-3 | 13 | - | TRBV3-1/TRBV3-2 | - | TGTGCCAGCAGCCAGGAGGGGACAGATACGCAGTATTTT | CASSQEGTDTQYF
TRBJ2-7 | 14 | - | TRBV15 | - | TGTGCCACCAGCAGAGGGACGCTCGCCTACGAGCAGTACTTC | CATSRGTLAYEQYF
TRBJ1-1 | 14 | - | TRBV6-5 | TRBD1 | TGTGCCAGCAGTTACTCGGCCGGGACAGGGCTGGCTTTCTTT | CASSYSAGTGLAFF
TRBJ1-5 | 14 | - | TRBV6-5 | TRBD1 | TGTGCCAGCAGTAGACAGGGGGCAAATCAGCCCCAGCATTTT | CASSRQGANQPQHF
TRBJ2-1 | 13 | - | TRBV28 | TRBD1 | TGTGCCAGCGGGGCAGGGGGCTACGATGAGCAGTTCTTC | CASGAGGYDEQFF
TRBJ2-2 | 17 | few | TRBV11-3 | TRBD2 | TGTGCCAGCAGCTTAGATCAACTAGCGGGATACACCGGGGAGCTGTTTTTT | CASSLDQLAGYTGELFF
TRBJ1-5 | 14 | - | TRBV24-1 | TRBD1 | TGTGCCACCAGTGACTCGACAGGGGTTCAGCCCCAGCATTTT | CATSDSTGVQPQHF
TRBJ2-3 | 14 | - | TRBV5-4 | - | TGTGCCAGCAGCTTGGGCCCGGGGACAGATACGCAGTATTTT | CASSLGPGTDTQYF
TRBJ1-2 | 14 | - | TRBV28 | TRBD1 | TGTGCCAGCAATTTCAGGGGGATGCCCTATGGCTACACCTTC | CASNFRGMPYGYTF
TRBJ2-3 | 12 | - | TRBV19 | - | TGTGCCAGTAGTACCCGAGGATATACGCAGTATTTT | CASSTRGYTQYF
TRBJ2-5 | 14 | - | TRBV7-2 | - | TGTGCCAGCAGCCGGGACCTGGGACGGGAGACCCAGTACTTC | CASSRDLGRETQYF
TRBJ2-3 | 17 | - | TRBV29-1 | TRBD2 | TGCAGCGTTGAAGCAGGACTAGCGGGAGCTGGCACAGATACGCAGTATTTT | CSVEAGLAGAGTDTQYF
TRBJ2-1 | 15 | - | TRBV6-2/TRBV6-3 | TRBD1 | TGTGCCAGCAGTTCTCCGGGACAGGTACACAATGAGCAGTTCTTC | CASSSPGQVHNEQFF
TRBJ2-7 | 14 | - | TRBV5-1 | - | TGCGCCAGCAGCTTAAACGCAGGGCAAGGCGAGCAGTACTTC | CASSLNAGQGEQYF
TRBJ1-5 | 12 | - | TRBV20-1 | - | TGCAGTGCTAGTGCCCCCGAGCAGCCCCAGCATTTT | CSASAPEQPQHF
TRBJ2-7 | 22 | - | TRBV9 | TRBD2 | TGTGCCAGCAGCGTATCCCATGGTCGACTAGCTGATATAAGAATTGAGTCCTACGAGCAGTACTTC | CASSVSHGRLADIRIESYEQYF
TRBJ2-7 | 13 | - | TRBV5-1 | - | TGCGCCAGCAGCTTGGGCAGCTCCTACGAGCAGTACTTC | CASSLGSSYEQYF
TRBJ1-5 | 21 | - | TRBV15 | - | TGTGCCACCAGCAGAGATGATGGTGGAACAGTACTTTGGGCGAGCAATCAGCCCCAGCATTTT | CATSRDDGGTVLWASNQPQHF
TRBJ2-3 | 13 | - | TRBV7-9 | - | TGTGCCAGCAGTCCAGACACCACAGATACGCAGTATTTT | CASSPDTTDTQYF
TRBJ1-2 | 15 | - | TRBV24-1 | TRBD1 | TGTGCCACCAGTGATCCTGGGACAGGGCACGTTGGCTACACCTTC | CATSDPGTGHVGYTF
TRBJ2-7 | 18 | - | TRBV15 | TRBD2 | TGTGCCACCAGCAGAGATTTAAAATGGGAGGGCAGACCCTACGAGCAGTACTTC | CATSRDLKWEGRPYEQYF
TRBJ2-3 | 17 | - | TRBV2 | TRBD2 | TGTGCCAGCAGTGGACTAGCGGGAGGGCCCGGGGCAGATACGCAGTATTTT | CASSGLAGGPGADTQYF
TRBJ2-7 | 14 | - | TRBV7-9 | - | TGTGCCAGCAGCTTAGTTTTGGGCAGCTACGAGCAGTACTTC | CASSLVLGSYEQYF
TRBJ1-5 | 15 | once | TRBV19 | - | TGTGCCAGTAGTACCATATCAGGGAGCAATCAGCCCCAGCATTTT | CASSTISGSNQPQHF
TRBJ1-5 | 16 | - | TRBV28 | - | TGTGCCAGCAGTTTATCGGCAGGGAATGGCAATCAGCCCCAGCATTTT | CASSLSAGNGNQPQHF
TRBJ1-4 | 15 | - | TRBV11-2 | TRBD1 | TGTGCCAGCAGCACCCTGAGGGGGCAGGGTGAAAAACTGTTTTTT | CASSTLRGQGEKLFF
TRBJ1-2 | 14 | once | TRBV29-1 | - | TGCAGCGTTGAATCGGGGGGGAGTGGCTATGGCTACACCTTC | CSVESGGSGYGYTF
TRBJ2-3 | 15 | - | TRBV29-1 | TRBD2 | TGCAGCGTTGAGGGACTAGCGGGAGGGGAAGATACGCAGTATTTT | CSVEGLAGGEDTQYF